The present entry profiles one T cell receptor (beta chain) with its context. The antigen this receptor binds is unknown. One base away there is no much larger clone; base qualities are not given. The library was built by means of the immunoSEQ multiplex PCR assay. For TCR sequencing, RNA was extracted from every sample and reverse transcribed into cDNA to serve as template. First-strand cDNA was synthesized using SuperScript III with a 2:1 mix of oligo-dT and random hexamers. Amplification bias was assessed with a synthetic immune receptor repertoire, and residual bias was removed computationally. The study's processing was this. Raw reads were preprocessed to remove errors, and CDR3 was defined according to IMGT conventions as the region from the conserved cysteine to phenylalanine. Clonality was calculated as 1 minus Shannon entropy normalized by log2 of the number of productive unique TCRs. Scalp TCRbeta sequences were cross-referenced with sorted blood CD4 and CD8 repertoires so that the CD4 or CD8 identity of scalp clones could be inferred. TCRdb limited this immuneACCESS table to in-frame rearrangements with V and J called. A share of clones is missing; checked studies link under half to unresolved V genes, and the rest is unexplained. For V, J and clone size, that table is used; D and trimming come from the DNA. The sample profile shows about 94,000 clones; around 71% of them were found once. Approximately 15% of the sample is in the top ten clones.

This sample was taken from a study of CD8+ T cells in alopecia areata listed by TCRdb under 2018. In terms of the full investigation: Treated patients were enrolled in an open-label pilot trial of oral tofacitinib at 5 to 10 mg twice daily for moderate-to-severe alopecia areata. Patients stayed on tofacitinib for 6 to 18 months and then had 6 months of follow-up off drug so that delayed response and recurrence could be assessed. The SALT score, which quantifies the percentage of affected scalp surface area, was used to measure disease severity in treated patients. High-throughput TCRbeta sequencing was used to examine T cell clonal expansion in alopecia areata in both the C3H/HeJ mouse model and human patients. On the human side, TCRbeta sequencing was run on scalp tissue and on sorted CD4+ and CD8+ peripheral blood T cells from healthy controls and from alopecia areata patients with either patchy or totalis/universalis disease. Biopsies were taken from tofacitinib-treated patients at baseline and at 4 and 24 weeks of treatment, and a later scalp biopsy was taken in several of the tofacitinib-treated patients. Scalp clonality was compared among normal scalp (n=4), patchy alopecia areata scalp (n=8), and alopecia totalis/universalis scalp (n=8). The RNA source kit depended on sample type: the PAXgene miRNA kit for fixed scalp, the miRNeasy kit for PBMCs, and the RNeasy kit for mouse skin. TCRbeta CDR3 regions were amplified by immunoSEQ multiplex PCR using 35 Vbeta forward and 13 Jbeta reverse primers. Findings and caveats that apply to the study as a whole: Shared TCR sequences between patients were less evident than in mice, which may be partly attributable to HLA diversity in the patient population. During tofacitinib treatment, many expanded lesional clones remained in scalp and blood, and this persistence may partly explain relapse after treatment is stopped. Higher clonality and more expanded CD8+ clones were observed in lesional scalp than in normal scalp, particularly in alopecia totalis/universalis, a finding suggestive of antigenic drive. Because the treated cohort was small and included a single nonresponder, larger studies are needed to assess links between baseline CD8+ expansion and response. Unlike mouse skin, which is dominated by gammadelta T cells, normal human skin has resident alphabeta T cells that are also sequenced, and this complicates analysis of the scalp TCR repertoire. Tofacitinib significantly decreased scalp clonality and the number of expanded CD8+ clones among the top 100 scalp clones.

The treatment or condition label corresponds to: oral pan-JAK inhibitor, 5-10 mg twice daily. From alopecia areata patients, peripheral blood was collected along with lesional scalp punch biopsies. PBMCs were isolated by density centrifugation and stained for CD3, CD4 and CD8, after which CD4+ and CD8+ T cells were sorted on a FACSAria. After removal of 2 bases from V and 4 bases from J, the junction retains 9 bases not matched to a gene. CDR1 and CDR2 are drawn from the germline V gene (reference sequence): MNHNY, SVGAGI. Counted from cysteine to phenylalanine, this CDR3 has 16 amino acids. Here the CDR3 DNA is all that survives: 48 bases in frame from base 1.

Recombination connected TRBV6-6 to TRBJ2-7, with TRBD2 matching 9 junction bases. The clonotype originates from a human donor with alopecia areata. This specimen consisted of CD8+ T cells sorted from blood, obtained around week 44, from a patient treated with tofacitinib. The CDR3 has the sequence CASSYGRGGGAYEQYF. At the DNA level, the sequence is TGTGCCAGCAGTTACGGTCGTGGCGGGGGGGCGTACGAGCAGTACTTC.